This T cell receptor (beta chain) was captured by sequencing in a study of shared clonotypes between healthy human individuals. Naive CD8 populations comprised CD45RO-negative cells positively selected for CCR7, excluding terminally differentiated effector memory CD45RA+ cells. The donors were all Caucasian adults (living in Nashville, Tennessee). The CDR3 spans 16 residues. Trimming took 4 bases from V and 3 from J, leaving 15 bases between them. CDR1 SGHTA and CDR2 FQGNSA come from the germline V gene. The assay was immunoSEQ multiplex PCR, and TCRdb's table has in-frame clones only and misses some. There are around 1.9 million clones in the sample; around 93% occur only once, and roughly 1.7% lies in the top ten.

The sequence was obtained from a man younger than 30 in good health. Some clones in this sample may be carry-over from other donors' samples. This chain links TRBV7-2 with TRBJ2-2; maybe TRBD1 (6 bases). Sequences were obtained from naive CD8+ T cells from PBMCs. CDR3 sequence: CASSSFLGGYTGELFF. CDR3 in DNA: TGTGCCAGCAGCTCGTTCCTAGGGGGATACACCGGGGAGCTGTTTTTT.